One and the same sample provided the 3 T cell receptor beta chains below, sequenced in a study of graft-versus-host responses after intestinal transplantation. TCRdb's copy holds only in-frame clones and misses some; the assay was immunoSEQ multiplex PCR. Of roughly 90,000 clones in the sample, 85% to 95% were seen once. Their antigens are not known. This specimen was unstimulated CD4+ T cells sorted from spleen or lymph node cells, taken before transplant. The source is a human donor who was the organ donor for an intestinal transplant.

The chain couples TRBV4-1 to TRBJ2-1; 10 bases match TRBD2. The CDR3 consists of 17 residues. The V and J ends lost 0 bases and 0 bases, in that order; junction bases with no gene match: 2. Germline CDR1 reads MGHRA; CDR2 reads YSYEKL. The CDR3 loop reads CASSQERTSGSYNEQFF. CDR3 nucleotide sequence: TGCGCCAGCAGCCAAGAAAGGACTAGCGGCTCCTACAATGAGCAGTTCTTC.

The V call is TRBV6-6, the J call TRBJ2-4, with TRBD2 identical over 7 bases. The CDR3 length is 16 residues. Germline V gene lookup returns CDR1 MNHNY and CDR2 SVGAGI (reference sequence). V lost 7 bases to trimming and J lost 0 bases; unmatched junction nucleotides: 9. The CDR3 sequence: CASMEGGRVAKNIQYF. The CDR3 DNA reads as TGTGCCAGCATGGAAGGAGGGAGGGTAGCCAAAAACATTCAGTACTTC.

This rearrangement joins TRBV29-1 to TRBJ2-7; D gene unclear. Germline-derived CDR1 and CDR2 are SQVTM and ANQGSEA. V lost 4 bases and J 4 bases, leaving 11 bases between the germline ends. This CDR3 spans 12 amino acids. The CDR3 protein is CSVALVVYEQYF. The CDR3 bases are TGCAGCGTTGCCCTGGTAGTATACGAGCAGTACTTC.